A selection of T cell receptor beta chains follows, all from one sample in a study of metastatic and nonmetastatic thyroid tumors. TCRdb reprocessed the PCR reads using MiXCR. The data hold nearly 25,000 clones, with around 26% observed a single time. What was sequenced was blood. The receptors originated from a male donor with papillary thyroid cancer or a benign thyroid nodule (not recorded which). Some clones in this sample may be carry-over from other donors' samples. Both conserved end residues are part of each CDR3. A D gene is named only where the DNA matches it firmly. Some rows have no size entry. The others give once, few or many, or a class for an expanded clone.

cdr3_aa,cdr3_nt,v_call,clone_size,d_call,j_call
CASSSRPYEQYF,TGTGCCAGCAGCTCCCGTCCCTACGAGCAGTACTTC,TRBV28,.,.,TRBJ2-7
CSASRGTGHNEQFF,TGCAGTGCTAGCCGGGGGACAGGTCACAATGAGCAGTTCTTC,TRBV20-1,medium-sized,TRBD1,TRBJ2-1
CASNDFGGLSSYEQYF,TGTGCCAGCAATGACTTTGGGGGACTGAGCTCCTACGAGCAGTACTTC,TRBV6-4,.,.,TRBJ2-7
CASTPTSGSYEQYF,TGTGCCAGCACACCAACTAGCGGAAGTTACGAGCAGTACTTC,TRBV7-9,many,TRBD2,TRBJ2-7
CASSPNVGVATGELFF,TGCGCCAGCAGCCCGAATGTCGGGGTAGCAACCGGGGAGCTGTTTTTT,TRBV5-1,.,.,TRBJ2-2
CSVDGLTSTNTQYF,TGCAGCGTTGATGGACTCACAAGTACGAATACGCAGTATTTT,TRBV29-1,many,.,TRBJ2-3
CATSTLAGPTYEQYF,TGTGCCACCAGCACCTTAGCGGGACCAACCTACGAGCAGTACTTC,TRBV15,many,TRBD2,TRBJ2-7
CASSEDRIQETQYF,TGTGCCAGCAGTGAGGACAGGATCCAAGAGACCCAGTACTTC,TRBV25-1,many,TRBD1,TRBJ2-5
CASSPTGNTEAFF,TGTGCCAGCAGTCCAACAGGTAACACTGAAGCTTTCTTT,TRBV7-9,many,.,TRBJ1-1
CASSLSGSEQFF,TGTGCCAGCAGCCTATCAGGGAGTGAGCAGTTCTTC,TRBV14,.,.,TRBJ2-1
CASSDGQNQPQHF,TGTGCCAGCAGTGACGGCCAGAATCAGCCCCAGCATTTT,TRBV6-1,many,.,TRBJ1-5
CASSVGQGGYEQYF,TGTGCCAGCAGCGTCGGACAGGGAGGCTACGAGCAGTACTTC,TRBV9,.,TRBD1,TRBJ2-7
CASSWAGSISWANVLTF,TGTGCCAGCAGTTGGGCGGGGTCCATCTCTTGGGCCAACGTCCTGACTTTC,TRBV6-1,few,.,TRBJ2-6
CSADTSGRGTDTQYF,TGCAGTGCTGATACTAGCGGGAGGGGTACAGATACGCAGTATTTT,TRBV20-1,.,TRBD2,TRBJ2-3
CASSGVRAGANVLTF,TGTGCCAGCTCTGGAGTGCGGGCTGGGGCCAACGTCCTGACTTTC,TRBV6-2/TRBV6-3,many,.,TRBJ2-6
CASSSRDSSYEQYF,TGTGCCAGCAGCTCGCGGGACTCCTCCTACGAGCAGTACTTC,TRBV7-2,medium-sized,.,TRBJ2-7
CASSVMGLASGELFF,TGTGCCAGCAGCGTAATGGGACTAGCTTCCGGGGAGCTGTTTTTT,TRBV9,many,TRBD2,TRBJ2-2
CASSPPRGAGAQYF,TGTGCCAGCAGCCCCCCGCGGGGGGCCGGGGCCCAGTACTTC,TRBV7-2,once,TRBD2,TRBJ2-5
CASSVEGIDTQYF,TGTGCCAGCAGCGTAGAAGGGATCGATACGCAGTATTTT,TRBV9,many,.,TRBJ2-3
CASSLVGTDTQYF,TGTGCCAGCAGCTTGGTTGGCACAGATACGCAGTATTTT,TRBV5-8,many,.,TRBJ2-3
CASSKFRETQYF,TGTGCCAGCAGCAAATTTCGGGAGACCCAGTACTTC,TRBV28,.,.,TRBJ2-5
CSARGGDAYPYYGYTF,TGCAGTGCTAGGGGGGGGGACGCTTACCCTTACTATGGCTACACCTTC,TRBV20-1,.,.,TRBJ1-2
CPSSSEDSRYSNQPQHF,TGTCCCAGCAGTTCCGAGGACAGTCGCTATAGCAATCAGCCCCAGCATTTT,TRBV6-5,.,.,TRBJ1-5
CASLGPAYEQYF,TGTGCCAGCCTCGGCCCGGCCTACGAGCAGTACTTC,TRBV6-1,medium-sized,.,TRBJ2-7
CASSPSPGTGGSYEQYF,TGTGCCAGCTCACCATCCCCCGGGACAGGGGGATCCTACGAGCAGTACTTC,TRBV18,many,TRBD1,TRBJ2-7
CASSFREKREKLFF,TGTGCCAGCAGCTTCCGGGAGAAGAGGGAAAAACTGTTTTTT,TRBV11-2,.,.,TRBJ1-4
CASSLAAGELFF,TGTGCCAGCAGCTTAGCTGCCGGGGAGCTGTTTTTT,TRBV11-2,many,.,TRBJ2-2
CAISEGRDRVYGYTF,TGTGCCATCAGTGAAGGGAGGGACAGGGTCTATGGCTACACCTTC,TRBV10-3,many,TRBD1,TRBJ1-2
CASSTPGGENQPQHF,TGTGCCAGCTCAACACCAGGAGGTGAAAATCAGCCCCAGCATTTT,TRBV18,.,.,TRBJ1-5
CASSLGVAGLEAFF,TGCGCCAGCAGCTTGGGGGTGGCGGGGTTGGAAGCTTTCTTT,TRBV5-1,many,.,TRBJ1-1
CATSRGTVAAHTPQETQYF,TGTGCCACCAGCAGAGGTACAGTTGCGGCCCACACACCACAAGAGACCCAGTACTTC,TRBV15,few,.,TRBJ2-5
CATSAGSYQPQHF,TGTGCCACCAGTGCAGGGTCGTATCAGCCCCAGCATTTT,TRBV24-1,many,.,TRBJ1-5
CASSSDRGVFEKLFF,TGTGCCAGCAGTTCGGACAGGGGTGTATTTGAAAAACTGTTTTTT,TRBV28,many,TRBD1,TRBJ1-4
CASSLEDTEAFF,TGTGCCAGCAGCTTAGAAGACACTGAAGCTTTCTTT,TRBV7-8,medium-sized,.,TRBJ1-1
CASSAQLREGFNEQFF,TGTGCCAGCAGCGCGCAATTAAGGGAGGGGTTCAATGAGCAGTTCTTC,TRBV9,many,TRBD2,TRBJ2-1
CASSRGERNEKLFF,TGTGCCAGCAGCCGCGGGGAGAGGAATGAAAAACTGTTTTTT,TRBV11-2,many,.,TRBJ1-4
CASTKRTGGDEQYF,TGTGCCAGCACCAAGCGGACAGGGGGCGACGAGCAGTACTTC,TRBV6-2/TRBV6-3,.,TRBD1,TRBJ2-7
CASSLAPYVGSYNEQFF,TGTGCCAGCAGCTTAGCGCCATATGTGGGCTCCTACAATGAGCAGTTCTTC,TRBV7-8,many,.,TRBJ2-1
CASSLGTRGVQAQYF,TGTGCCAGCTCCTTAGGGACTAGAGGGGTACAGGCGCAGTACTTC,TRBV5-4,.,TRBD2,TRBJ2-7
CASSYPTRSEHFF,TGTGCCAGCAGTTACCCGACTCGCAGTGAGCATTTCTTC,TRBV6-2/TRBV6-3,.,.,TRBJ2-1
CASSESGTDTQYF,TGTGCCAGCAGTGAGTCCGGGACGGATACGCAGTATTTT,TRBV6-4,few,.,TRBJ2-3
CGARGLGGSSYNEQFF,TGCGGTGCTAGAGGGTTGGGCGGGAGTTCCTACAATGAGCAGTTCTTC,TRBV20-1,.,TRBD2,TRBJ2-1
CASSTGPYGYTF,TGTGCCAGTTCGACGGGGCCCTATGGCTACACCTTC,TRBV27,many,.,TRBJ1-2
CASIRPTDSGLGTQYF,TGTGCCAGCATCCGTCCTACGGACAGTGGGCTCGGTACGCAGTATTTT,TRBV6-2/TRBV6-3,.,.,TRBJ2-3
CASSRQVYSYEQYF,TGTGCCAGCAGCCGACAGGTCTACTCCTACGAGCAGTACTTC,TRBV6-1,medium-sized,.,TRBJ2-7
CSARDSERGPNTGELFF,TGCAGTGCTAGAGATTCGGAGCGGGGCCCGAACACCGGGGAGCTGTTTTTT,TRBV20-1,many,TRBD2,TRBJ2-2
CSASQAGVNEQFF,TGCAGTGCTAGTCAAGCGGGAGTAAATGAGCAGTTCTTC,TRBV20-1,many,TRBD2,TRBJ2-1
CASSASSRAYEQYF,TGTGCCAGCTCAGCCAGCAGCCGCGCCTACGAGCAGTACTTC,TRBV2,.,.,TRBJ2-7
CASNEGPYFYEQYF,TGTGCCAGTAATGAGGGGCCCTATTTTTACGAGCAGTACTTC,TRBV19,medium-sized,.,TRBJ2-7
CATSDGGRAYNEQFF,TGTGCCACCAGTGATGGCGGGAGGGCCTACAATGAGCAGTTCTTC,TRBV24-1,few,TRBD2,TRBJ2-1
CSARNGTSRQENQYF,TGCAGTGCTAGAAACGGGACTAGCCGACAAGAGAACCAGTACTTC,TRBV20-1,once,TRBD2,TRBJ2-5
CASRKGWDRTAETQYF,TGTGCCAGCAGAAAAGGGTGGGACAGGACGGCAGAGACCCAGTACTTC,TRBV6-2/TRBV6-3,medium-sized,TRBD1,TRBJ2-5
CASSFIGRLGETQYF,TGTGCCAGCAGTTTCATCGGGAGGTTGGGAGAGACCCAGTACTTC,TRBV12-3/TRBV12-4,few,TRBD2,TRBJ2-5
CAWSKIRTSGPDTQYF,TGTGCCTGGAGTAAAATTAGGACTAGCGGGCCGGATACGCAGTATTTT,TRBV30,many,TRBD2,TRBJ2-3